The clone carrying this T cell receptor beta chain has at least ten counts. The antigen is undetermined. This CDR3 is built from 14 residues. Between the trimmed V and J ends, which lost 6 bases and 4 bases, there was a span of 15 bases. The data are from a study of identical twins. Regarding the study as a whole: Partial confounding of zero-insertion analyses by invariant MAIT and iNKT cells was possible. Out-of-frame alpha sequences common to twins exhibited an excess of low generation probability.

Each CDR3 protein gets one entry after TCRdb re-called the 5' RACE reads with MiXCR. The top ten hold roughly 3% of the sample, which has hundreds of thousands of distinct CDR3 sequences, 24% seen once. The same sample was also used in a study of T cells expressing NK-cell markers. That source reports: Where a handful of donors were concerned, these clonotypes also led the CD3+CD56-NKG2C+ fraction. Expanded NKG2C+ T cell clones had unclear HCMV specificity.

Sequencing was performed on CD4+ T cells sorted from blood. The sequence was collected from a woman between 18 and 29 years old in good health. This sequence joins TRBV12-3 or TRBV12-4 and TRBJ1-2; D perhaps matches TRBD1 (6 bases). This chain's CDR3 is CASSSRVGGYGYTF. CDR3 bases: TGTGCCAGCAGCTCTCGAGTAGGGGGCTATGGCTACACCTTC.